A single sample gave rise to the 15 T cell receptor beta chains below, sequenced in a study of PD-L1 blockade in urothelial cancer. Data came from immunoSEQ multiplex PCR; TCRdb stores just in-frame clones and leaves some out. This table holds 57,000 or so clones, roughly 80% found once. Sequencing used PBMCs, obtained around atezolizumab (anti-PD-L1) treatment. The origin of the receptors is a man aged 65 to 79 with urothelial cancer.

The rearrangement uses TRBV2 and TRBJ1-5; 9 bases map to TRBD1. The CDR3 length is 15 residues. With 5 bases clipped from V and 1 base from J, the junction kept 3 bases outside the gene matches. The germline CDR1 and CDR2 sequences are SNHLY and FYNNEI. The CDR3 DNA reads as TGTGCCAGCAGTAGACAGGGGGTCAGCAATCAGCCCCAGCATTTT. Its protein product is CASSRQGVSNQPQHF.

The rearrangement uses TRBV5-6 and TRBJ2-5, with D possibly being TRBD2 (5 bases). Per the germline V gene, CDR1 is SGHDT and CDR2 is YYEEEE. V was trimmed by 1 base and J by 2 bases, leaving 9 bases between them. The CDR3 runs to 14 residues. The CDR3 region has the DNA TGTGCCAGCAGCTTGTTTAGCGATCAAGAGACCCAGTACTTC. Translation: CASSLFSDQETQYF. The full variable domain, its missing parts supplied by reference TRBV5-6 and TRBJ2-5, is DAGVTQSPTHLIKTRGQQVTLRCSPKSGHDTVSWYQQALGQGPQFIFQYYEEEERQRGNFPDRFSGHQFPNYSSELNVNALLLGDSALYLCASSLFSDQETQYFGPGTRLLVL.

The rearrangement links TRBV6-1 to TRBJ2-3, with TRBD2 matching 7 bases. With 1 base clipped from V and 0 bases from J, the junction kept 1 base outside the gene matches. Germline V lookup: CDR1 MNHNS, CDR2 SASEGT. This CDR3 is built from 15 residues. DNA for the CDR3: TGTGCCAGCAGTGAAGAGGGACTAAGCACAGATACGCAGTATTTT. Residues: CASSEEGLSTDTQYF.

This chain links TRBV7-8 with TRBJ2-1, with 9 bases matching TRBD2. The CDR3 consists of 15 residues. Unmatched junction bases numbered 4, after V lost 2 bases and J lost 5 bases. The V gene's germline CDR1 is SGHVS and CDR2 FQNEAQ. CDR3 in DNA: TGTGCCAGCAGCTTAAGGACTAGCGACAACAATGAGCAGTTCTTC. Amino acid sequence: CASSLRTSDNNEQFF.

The chain links TRBV10-3 to TRBJ1-1, with 8 bases that match TRBD1. After removal of 6 bases from V and 1 base from J, the junction contained 4 bases not matched to a gene. Germline V gene lookup returns CDR1 ENHRY and CDR2 SYGVKD. This CDR3 is 14 amino acids long. The CDR3 nucleotides read TGTGCCATCAGCCCGGACAGGGCGAACACTGAAGCTTTCTTT. This sequence encodes CAISPDRANTEAFF.

CDR3 DNA: TGTGCCAGCAGAACATCAGGGCGTGCTTTCTTT. It codes for CASRTSGRAFF. The V and J genes are TRBV27 and TRBJ1-1; D might be TRBD1 (5 bases). Germline CDR1 is MNHEY and CDR2 is SMNVEV (reference sequence). Trimming stripped 6 bases from V and 11 bases from J, with 13 bases between. The CDR3 is 11 residues long.

This rearrangement joins TRBV19 to TRBJ2-3; unclear D gene. CDR3 length: 13 residues. The V gene lost 11 bases and the J gene lost 4 bases, with 16 bases spanning the gap. Germline CDR1 reads LNHDA; CDR2 reads SQIVND (reference sequence). The CDR3 here is CAVRVIASDTQYF. The CDR3 region has the DNA TGTGCCGTTAGAGTAATAGCTTCAGATACGCAGTATTTT.

This clone was seen just once. The CDR3 region is CASSRPTGENTEAFF. Here the CDR3 DNA reads TGTGCCAGCAGCCGCCCGACAGGGGAGAACACTGAAGCTTTCTTT. This chain connects TRBV5-4 to TRBJ1-1; 8 bases are shared with TRBD1. V gave up 4 bases and J gave up 1 base; unmatched junction bases: 6. This CDR3 has 15 amino acids. Germline V lookup: CDR1 SGHNT, CDR2 YYREEE (reference sequence).

CDR3 sequence (DNA): TGCGCCAGCAGCTTAAATCTAGCGGGGAGCAATGAGCAGTTCTTC. The encoded protein is CASSLNLAGSNEQFF. The chain combines TRBV5-1 with TRBJ2-1; 9 bases are shared with TRBD2. Per the germline V gene, CDR1 is SGHRS and CDR2 is YFSETQ. Trimming took 2 bases from V and 6 from J; bases not matched to a gene: 6. The CDR3 contains 15 residues.

V and J are TRBV28 and TRBJ1-5; D is undetermined. This CDR3 is built from 12 residues. Trimming pared 2 bases from V and 5 bases from J, leaving 4 bases between. Per germline, CDR1 MDHEN and CDR2 SYDVKM. In DNA form, the CDR3 reads TGTGCCAGCAGTTTACCTTATCAGCCCCAGCATTTT. This translates into CASSLPYQPQHF.

This clone was detected a few times. A single base separates this from a much larger clone, so it may be a read error. In DNA, the CDR3 is TGTGCCAGCAGCCAAGGGGCTAGCGGACAAGAGACCCAGTACTTC. Translating gives CASSQGASGQETQYF. This chain uses TRBV4-2 with TRBJ2-5; TRBD2 matches 7 bases. Germline trimming cut 1 base from V and 2 bases from J; bases unmatched to any gene: 4. Germline assignment: CDR1 LGHNA and CDR2 YNFKEQ. This CDR3 is built from 15 residues.

The V gene is TRBV19, the J gene TRBJ1-3; D is uncertain. Trimming pared 3 bases from V and 0 bases from J, leaving 6 bases between. This CDR3 contains 14 residues. Germline V CDR1 and CDR2: LNHDA, SQIVND (reference sequence). The CDR3 spells CASSIEASGNTIYF. The CDR3 DNA sequence: TGTGCCAGTAGTATTGAGGCCTCTGGAAACACCATATATTTT.

The chain joins TRBV7-9 to TRBJ2-2; a weak D match, TRBD2 (5 bases). The V end was cut by 1 base, the J end by 6 bases, with 9 bases between. The CDR3 covers 14 residues. Germline CDR1 SEHNR, CDR2 FQNEAQ (reference sequence). CDR3 loop: CASSLGPGSGELFF. CDR3 DNA sequence: TGTGCCAGCAGCTTAGGCCCGGGGTCCGGGGAGCTGTTTTTT.

This chain joins TRBV15 and TRBJ2-1; possible D gene TRBD1, 6 bases. Trimming removed 0 bases from V and 10 bases from J, with 16 bases in between. This CDR3 spans 15 amino acids. Germline V lookup: CDR1 LNHNV, CDR2 YYDKDF (reference sequence). The CDR3 nucleotides are TGTGCCACCAGCAGAGATTATAGGGGCACAGGGGAGCAGTTCTTC. It is translated as CATSRDYRGTGEQFF.

V is TRBV10-3 and J is TRBJ2-7, with 7 nucleotides matching TRBD2. This CDR3 spans 16 amino acids. The V gene end was trimmed by 0 bases and the J gene end by 1 base; junction bases not matched to a gene: 6. CDR1 ENHRY and CDR2 SYGVKD come from the germline V gene. The DNA for the CDR3 is TGTGCCATCAGTGAGTCGAATAGCGGGCGTTCCTACGAGCAGTACTTC. It translates to CAISESNSGRSYEQYF.